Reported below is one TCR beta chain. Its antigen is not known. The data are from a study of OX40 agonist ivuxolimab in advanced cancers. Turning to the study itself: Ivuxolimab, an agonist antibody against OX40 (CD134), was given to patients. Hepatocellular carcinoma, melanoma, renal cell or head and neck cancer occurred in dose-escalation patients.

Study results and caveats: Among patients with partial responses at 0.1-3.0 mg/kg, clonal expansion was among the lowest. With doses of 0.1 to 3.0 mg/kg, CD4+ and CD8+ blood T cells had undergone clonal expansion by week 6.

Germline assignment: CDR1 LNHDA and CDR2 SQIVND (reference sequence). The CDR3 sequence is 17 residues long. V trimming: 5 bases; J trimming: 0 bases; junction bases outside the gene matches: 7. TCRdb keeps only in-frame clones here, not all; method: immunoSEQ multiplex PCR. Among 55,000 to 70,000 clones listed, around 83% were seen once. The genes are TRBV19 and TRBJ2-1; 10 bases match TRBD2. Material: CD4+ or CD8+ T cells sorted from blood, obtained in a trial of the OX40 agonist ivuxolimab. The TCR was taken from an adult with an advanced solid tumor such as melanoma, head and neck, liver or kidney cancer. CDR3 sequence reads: CASSLRTSGNSYNEQFF. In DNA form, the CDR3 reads TGTGCCAGTAGTCTCAGGACTAGCGGTAACTCCTACAATGAGCAGTTCTTC.